This entry concerns a single TCR beta chain. Its antigen is unidentified. The CDR3 contains 13 residues. CDR1 is SGHTA, CDR2 FQGTGA, per germline. The V end was cut by 4 bases, the J end by 7 bases, with 14 bases between. These data come from a study of T-cell memory formation after mild COVID-19. TCRdb reprocessed the 5' RACE reads with MiXCR, giving one entry per CDR3 protein. The sample holds 400,000 to 500,000 distinct CDR3 sequences, 24% seen once. Study-wide points: Researchers could not confirm that second-wave clones peaking on day 37 targeted SARS-CoV-2.

This clonotype was obtained from an adult woman who had mild COVID-19 (a few samples of this study predate the infection). Cell type and time point are not known. Material: PBMCs or a T cell subset sorted from them (not recorded which). The rearrangement links TRBV7-3 to TRBJ2-7; D call uncertain. CDR3 region: CASSSHFSREQYF. CDR3 sequence (DNA): TGTGCCAGCAGCTCCCATTTTTCGCGGGAGCAGTACTTC. Supplemented by reference TRBV7-3 and TRBJ2-7, the full variable domain reads GAGVSQTPSNKVTEKGKYVELRCDPISGHTALYWYRQSLGQGPEFLIYFQGTGAADDSGLPNDRFFAVRPEGSVSTLKIQRTERGDSAVYLCASSSHFSREQYFGPGTRLTVT.